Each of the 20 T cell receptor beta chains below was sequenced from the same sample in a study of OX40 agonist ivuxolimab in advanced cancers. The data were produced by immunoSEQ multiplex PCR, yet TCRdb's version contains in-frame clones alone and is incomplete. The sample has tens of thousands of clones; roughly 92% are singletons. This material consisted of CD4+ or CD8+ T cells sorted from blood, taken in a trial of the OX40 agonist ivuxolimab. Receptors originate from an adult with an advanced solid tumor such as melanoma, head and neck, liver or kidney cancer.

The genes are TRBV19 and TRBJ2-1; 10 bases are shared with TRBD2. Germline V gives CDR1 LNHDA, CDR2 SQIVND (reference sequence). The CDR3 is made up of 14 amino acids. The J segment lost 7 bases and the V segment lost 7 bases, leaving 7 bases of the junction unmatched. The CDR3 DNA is TGTGCCAGTAAGCGGGAGGGTCAGGGTAATGAGCAGTTCTTC. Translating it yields CASKREGQGNEQFF.

CDR3 nucleotide sequence: TGTGCCAGTAGTCCCCGTGGACAGGGTAATTCACCCCTCCACTTT. Its translation is CASSPRGQGNSPLHF. The chain joins TRBV19 to TRBJ1-6; 8 bases agree with TRBD1. The germline CDR1 and CDR2 sequences are LNHDA and SQIVND (reference sequence). This CDR3 comprises 15 residues. V shed 5 bases and J 6 bases; nucleotides not matched to a gene: 6.

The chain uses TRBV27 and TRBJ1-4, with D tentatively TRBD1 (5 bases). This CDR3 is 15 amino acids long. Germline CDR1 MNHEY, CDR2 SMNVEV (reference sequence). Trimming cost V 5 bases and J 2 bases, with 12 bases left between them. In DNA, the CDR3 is TGTGCCAGCAGTCCCCGGGGGACGACTAATGAAAAACTGTTTTTT. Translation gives CASSPRGTTNEKLFF. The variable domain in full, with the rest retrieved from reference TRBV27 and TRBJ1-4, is EAQVTQNPRYLITVTGKKLTVTCSQNMNHEYMSWYRQDPGLGLRQIYYSMNVEVTDKGDVPEGYKVSRKEKRNFPLILESPSPNQTSLYFCASSPRGTTNEKLFFGSGTQLSVL.

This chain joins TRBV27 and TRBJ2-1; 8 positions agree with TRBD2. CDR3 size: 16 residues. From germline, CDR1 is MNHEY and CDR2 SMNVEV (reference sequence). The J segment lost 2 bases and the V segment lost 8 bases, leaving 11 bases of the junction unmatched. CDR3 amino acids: CASLKQGGRTYNEQFF. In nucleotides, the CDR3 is TGTGCCAGCCTCAAGCAGGGCGGGAGGACCTACAATGAGCAGTTCTTC.

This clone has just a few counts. Here the CDR3 reads CASSERQIYGYTF. The CDR3 nucleotides read TGTGCCAGCAGTGAAAGACAGATCTATGGCTACACCTTC. J is TRBJ1-2 and V is TRBV2, with D possibly matching TRBD1 (5 bases). The CDR3 loop spans 13 amino acids. The V gene's germline CDR1 is SNHLY and CDR2 FYNNEI. The V and J ends lost 2 bases and 4 bases respectively, with 8 bases between them.

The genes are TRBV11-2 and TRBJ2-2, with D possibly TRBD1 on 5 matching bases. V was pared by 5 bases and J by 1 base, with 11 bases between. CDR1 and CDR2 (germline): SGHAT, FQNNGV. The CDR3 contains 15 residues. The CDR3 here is CASSKMQGNTGELFF. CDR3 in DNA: TGTGCCAGCAGCAAAATGCAGGGGAACACCGGGGAGCTGTTTTTT.

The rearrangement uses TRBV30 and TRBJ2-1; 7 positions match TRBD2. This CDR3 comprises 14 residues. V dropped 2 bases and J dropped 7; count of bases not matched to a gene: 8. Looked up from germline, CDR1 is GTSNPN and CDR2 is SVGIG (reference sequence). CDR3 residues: CAWSTGGSSNEQFF. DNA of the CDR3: TGTGCCTGGAGTACAGGCGGGAGTTCGAATGAGCAGTTCTTC.

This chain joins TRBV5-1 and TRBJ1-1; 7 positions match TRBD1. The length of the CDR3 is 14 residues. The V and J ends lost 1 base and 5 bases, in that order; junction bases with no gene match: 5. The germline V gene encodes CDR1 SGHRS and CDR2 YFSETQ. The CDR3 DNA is TGCGCCAGCAGCTTGAAGGGGGCGAGTACTGAAGCTTTCTTT. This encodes CASSLKGASTEAFF.

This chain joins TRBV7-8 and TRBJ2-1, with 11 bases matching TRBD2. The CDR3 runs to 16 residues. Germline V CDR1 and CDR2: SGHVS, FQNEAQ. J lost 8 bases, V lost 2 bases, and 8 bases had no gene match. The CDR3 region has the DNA TGTGCCAGCAGCTTACCAACTAGCGGGAGAGGCGATGAGCAGTTCTTC. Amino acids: CASSLPTSGRGDEQFF. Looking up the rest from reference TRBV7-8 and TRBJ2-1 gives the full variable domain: GAGVSQSPRYKVAKRGQDVALRCDPISGHVSLFWYQQALGQGPEFLTYFQNEAQLDKSGLPSDRFFAERPEGSVSTLKIQRTQQEDSAVYLCASSLPTSGRGDEQFFGPGTRLTVL.

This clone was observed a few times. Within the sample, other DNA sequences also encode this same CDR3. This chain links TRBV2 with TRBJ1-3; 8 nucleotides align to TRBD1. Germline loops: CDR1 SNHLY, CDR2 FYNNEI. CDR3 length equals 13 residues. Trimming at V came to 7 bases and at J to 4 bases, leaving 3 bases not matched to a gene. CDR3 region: CASKDRGGNTIYF. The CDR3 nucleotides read TGTGCCAGCAAAGACAGGGGAGGAAACACCATATATTTT.

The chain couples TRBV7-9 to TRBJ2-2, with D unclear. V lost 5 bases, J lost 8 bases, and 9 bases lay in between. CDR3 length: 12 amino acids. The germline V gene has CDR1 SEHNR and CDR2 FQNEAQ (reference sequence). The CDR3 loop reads CASSLPGGELFF. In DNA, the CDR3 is TGTGCCAGCAGCCTACCCGGTGGGGAGCTGTTTTTT.

CDR3 sequence reads: CASSVGPGNEQFF. As DNA, the CDR3 is TGCGCCAGCAGTGTAGGCCCGGGCAATGAGCAGTTCTTC. The chain recombines TRBV10-2 with TRBJ2-1; no clear D. The CDR3 spans 13 residues. Trimming shortened V by 4 bases and J by 6 bases, and 10 bases separated the two germline ends. Germline lookup yields CDR1 WSHSY and CDR2 SAAADI.

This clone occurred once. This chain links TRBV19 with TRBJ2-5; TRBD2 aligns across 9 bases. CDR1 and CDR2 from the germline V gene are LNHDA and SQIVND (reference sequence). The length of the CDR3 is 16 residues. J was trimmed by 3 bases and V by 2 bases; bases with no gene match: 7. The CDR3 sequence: CASSIISSGTKETQYF. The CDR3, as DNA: TGTGCCAGTAGTATAATCTCTAGCGGGACGAAAGAGACCCAGTACTTC.

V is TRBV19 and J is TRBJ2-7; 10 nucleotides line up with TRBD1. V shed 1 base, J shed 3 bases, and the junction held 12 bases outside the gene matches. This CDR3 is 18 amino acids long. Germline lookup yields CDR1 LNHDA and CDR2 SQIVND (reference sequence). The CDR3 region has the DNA TGTGCCAGTAGTATAGCCCTTAAGGGACAGGGGCACCACTACGAGCAGTACTTC. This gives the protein CASSIALKGQGHHYEQYF.

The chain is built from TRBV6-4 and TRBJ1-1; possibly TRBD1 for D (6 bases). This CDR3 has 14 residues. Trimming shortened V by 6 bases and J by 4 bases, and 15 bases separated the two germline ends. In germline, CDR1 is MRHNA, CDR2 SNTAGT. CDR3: CASRDRAGVTEAFF. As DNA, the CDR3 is TGTGCCAGCAGGGATCGTGCAGGGGTCACTGAAGCTTTCTTT.

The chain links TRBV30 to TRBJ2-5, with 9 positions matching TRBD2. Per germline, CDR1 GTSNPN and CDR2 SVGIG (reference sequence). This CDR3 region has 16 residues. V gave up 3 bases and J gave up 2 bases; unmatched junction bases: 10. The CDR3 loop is CAWSPPLAGLQETQYF. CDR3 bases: TGTGCCTGGAGCCCCCCCCTAGCGGGACTGCAAGAGACCCAGTACTTC.

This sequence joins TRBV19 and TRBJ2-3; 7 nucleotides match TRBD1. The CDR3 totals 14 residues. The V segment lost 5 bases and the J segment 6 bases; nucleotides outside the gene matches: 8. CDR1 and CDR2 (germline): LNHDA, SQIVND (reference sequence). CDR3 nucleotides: TGTGCCAGTAGTTTCGAAGACAGGGCGGATACGCAGTATTTT. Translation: CASSFEDRADTQYF.

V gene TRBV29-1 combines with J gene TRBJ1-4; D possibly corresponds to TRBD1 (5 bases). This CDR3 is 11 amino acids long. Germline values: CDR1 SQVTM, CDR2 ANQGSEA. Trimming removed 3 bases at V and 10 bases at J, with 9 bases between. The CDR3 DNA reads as TGCAGCGTTGACAGGGTGGGAAAACTGTTTTTT. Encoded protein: CSVDRVGKLFF.

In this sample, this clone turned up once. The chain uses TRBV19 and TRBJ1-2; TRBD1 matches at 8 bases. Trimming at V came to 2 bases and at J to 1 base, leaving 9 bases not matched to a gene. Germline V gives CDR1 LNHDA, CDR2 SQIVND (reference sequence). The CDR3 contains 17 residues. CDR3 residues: CASSISAQGALNYGYTF. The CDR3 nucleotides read TGTGCCAGTAGTATATCGGCGCAGGGGGCGCTTAACTATGGCTACACCTTC.

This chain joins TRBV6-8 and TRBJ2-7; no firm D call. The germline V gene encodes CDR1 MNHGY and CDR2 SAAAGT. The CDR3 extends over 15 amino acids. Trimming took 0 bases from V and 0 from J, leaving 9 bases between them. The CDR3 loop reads CASSYSIARSYEQYF. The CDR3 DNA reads TGTGCCAGCAGTTACTCGATAGCACGCTCCTACGAGCAGTACTTC.